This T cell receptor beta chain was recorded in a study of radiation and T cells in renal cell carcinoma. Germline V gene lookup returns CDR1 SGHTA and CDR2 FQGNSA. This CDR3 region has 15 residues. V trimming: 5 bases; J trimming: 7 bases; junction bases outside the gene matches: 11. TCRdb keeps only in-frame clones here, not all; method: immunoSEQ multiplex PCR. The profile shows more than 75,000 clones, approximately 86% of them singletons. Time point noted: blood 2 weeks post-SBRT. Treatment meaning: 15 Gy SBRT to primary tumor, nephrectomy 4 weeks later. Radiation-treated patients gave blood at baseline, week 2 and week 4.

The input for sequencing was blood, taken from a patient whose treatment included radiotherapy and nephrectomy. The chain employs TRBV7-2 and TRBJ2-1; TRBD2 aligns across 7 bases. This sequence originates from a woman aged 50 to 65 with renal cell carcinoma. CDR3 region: CASSPFGGWMNEQFF. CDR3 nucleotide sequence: TGTGCCAGCAGCCCATTCGGGGGGTGGATGAATGAGCAGTTCTTC. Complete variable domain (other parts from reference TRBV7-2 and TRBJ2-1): GAGVSQSPSNKVTEKGKDVELRCDPISGHTALYWYRQSLGQGLEFLIYFQGNSAPDKSGLPSDRFSAERTGGSVSTLTIQRTQQEDSAVYLCASSPFGGWMNEQFFGPGTRLTVL.